This TCR beta chain stems from a study of T cell responses to AZD1222 COVID-19 vaccine (dated by TCRdb to about 2021). Regarding the study in general: TCR sequencing covered 230 to 250 trial participants: approximately 200 given two doses of AZD1222 and 26 given two doses of MenACWY control vaccine. Trial participants were enrolled into age subgroups of 18-55, 56-69 and 70-plus years, which contained around 150, 29 and 61 TCR-sequenced participants, respectively.

The CDR3 regions of human TCRbeta chains were analyzed by immunosequencing. Concerning the study's data processing: Repertoire TCRs were matched against a reference library of SARS-CoV-2-specific TCRs generated with the MIRA antigen-specificity platform. Breadth meant the fraction of unique TCRs that were SARS-CoV-2-associated, whereas depth meant the fraction of total T cells that were SARS-CoV-2-associated. Using the MIRA data, each spike-specific TCR was mapped to the spike region that the TCR reacts to and placed in a CD4 or CD8 class. Log10-transformed breadth and depth values were compared by one-way ANOVA with Sidak's multiple comparisons tests. TCRdb limited this immuneACCESS table to in-frame rearrangements with V and J called. A share of clones is missing; checked studies link under half to unresolved V genes, and the rest is unexplained. V and J calls and clone size follow that table, whereas D and trimming were derived from the DNA. The sample table lists fewer than 150,000 clones, approximately 86% of them with a count of one. Of the sample, roughly 6.1% falls within the top ten clones.

The CDR3 spans 14 residues, from the cysteine through the phenylalanine. The sequence is cut down to CDR3 DNA, 42 bases in frame from base 1. Relative to germline, V is missing 7 bases and J is missing 3 bases, with 5 bases of the junction outside any gene match. For CDR1 and CDR2, the germline V gene lists WSHSY and SAAADI. The sample's time point label, decoded: about 28 days (+/-7) after the second vaccine dose. Because spike-specific TCR depth and breadth did not differ between the two schedules, AZD1222 recipients who got a second dose at roughly 4 weeks were pooled with those who got a second dose at roughly 12 weeks. Vaccinee samples were obtained from the UK trials COV001 and COV002, which included a single-blind randomized controlled phase 2/3 trial of AZD1222 (ChAdOx1 nCoV-19) in healthy adults. For TCRbeta chain sequencing, PBMC samples from trial participants were taken at day 0 and at day 28 after the second dose.

What the study reported, not specific to this receptor: Because no samples from the day 14 peak response were available, repertoires could be characterized only after the peak T cell response. After two AZD1222 doses, spike-specific TCR breadth and depth were significantly higher than at day 0 and than in MenACWY recipients. Nearly half of unique spike-specific TCRs reportedly recognized epitopes outside regions mutated in the B.1.351 and B.1.1.7 variants. Conclusions about previously exposed vaccinees are limited because only a handful of AZD1222 recipients were SARS-CoV-2 seropositive at baseline. CD4 TCRs associated with the vaccine covered the entire spike protein, and the dominant responses were in regions 160-218 and 743-854. The 56-69-year group was small, and its depth increase did not reach significance, likely because of low power. Participants were mostly white British, with more females than males. The authors suggested clonal diversity may have been underestimated.

This clone has only one observation. The antigen this receptor binds is unknown. Base qualities are not recorded, but no much larger clone differs from it by a single base. The source was peripheral blood, collected 28 days after the second AZD1222 dose. The receptor was derived from an adult who received the AZD1222 COVID-19 vaccine. The sequence links TRBV10-2 to TRBJ1-2; 10 bases in between match TRBD1. The CDR3 here reads CASTPTGGDYGYTF. In nucleotides, the sequence is TGCGCCAGCACCCCGACAGGGGGCGACTATGGCTACACCTTC.